The T cell receptor beta chain under discussion was sequenced for a study of identical twins. Each CDR3 protein gets one entry after TCRdb re-called the 5' RACE reads with MiXCR. The table records 540,000 or so distinct CDR3 sequences, about a fifth of them present only once. Germline loops: CDR1 SGHTA, CDR2 FQGNSA. This CDR3 is 12 amino acids long. Trimming left V 4 bases short and J 7 bases short, with 11 bases between. This sample also belongs to another study, concerning yellow fever vaccine responses in identical twins.

The material sequenced was CD4+ T cells sorted from blood. The source of this sequence is a woman aged 18-29 years in good health. J is TRBJ2-7 and V is TRBV7-2; D is undetermined. The chain's CDR3 is CASSSPPREQYF. CDR3 bases: TGTGCCAGCAGCTCCCCCCCCCGGGAGCAGTACTTC.